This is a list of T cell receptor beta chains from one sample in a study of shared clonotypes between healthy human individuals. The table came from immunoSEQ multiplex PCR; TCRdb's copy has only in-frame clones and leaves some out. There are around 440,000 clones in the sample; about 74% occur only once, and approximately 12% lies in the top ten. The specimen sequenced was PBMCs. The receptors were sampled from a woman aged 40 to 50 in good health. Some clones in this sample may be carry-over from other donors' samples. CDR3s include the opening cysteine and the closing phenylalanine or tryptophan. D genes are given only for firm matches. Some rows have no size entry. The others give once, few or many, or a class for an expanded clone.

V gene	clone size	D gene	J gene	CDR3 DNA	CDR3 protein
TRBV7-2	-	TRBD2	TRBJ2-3	TGTGCCAGCAGCCACCTAGGGCTAGCGGGCACAGATACGCAGTATTTT	CASSHLGLAGTDTQYF
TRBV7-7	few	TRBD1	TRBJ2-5	TGTGCCAGCAGCCAGCTAGGGGGCGGTGAGACCCAGTACTTC	CASSQLGGGETQYF
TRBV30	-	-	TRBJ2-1	TGTGCCTGGAGTGTACTCGGTCTGGGAAACCAAAATGAGCAGTTCTTC	CAWSVLGLGNQNEQFF
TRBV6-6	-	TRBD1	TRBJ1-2	TGTGCCAGCAGTTACGACGCCGGGACAGGGCGCTATGGCTACACCTTC	CASSYDAGTGRYGYTF
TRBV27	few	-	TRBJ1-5	TGTGCCAGCAGTAACCGTCGGAATCAGCCCCAGCATTTT	CASSNRRNQPQHF
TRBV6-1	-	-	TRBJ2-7	TGTGCCAGCAGTGAAATGCGGGGTCGGGGCTCCTACGAGCAGTACTTC	CASSEMRGRGSYEQYF
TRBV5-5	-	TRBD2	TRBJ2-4	TGTGCCAGCAGCTCCGCGGGACTAGCGGGAACCAAAAACATTCAGTACTTC	CASSSAGLAGTKNIQYF
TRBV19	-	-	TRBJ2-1	TGTGCCACCATGAATCGTGGAGGTGGTTCCAATGAGCAGTTCTTC	CATMNRGGGSNEQFF
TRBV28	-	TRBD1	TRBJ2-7	TGTGCCAGCAGTCTAGGGACAGGGGGTAACGAGCAGTACTTC	CASSLGTGGNEQYF
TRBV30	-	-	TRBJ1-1	TGTGCCTGGTACCGGGGGACCTCCACTGAAGCTTTCTTT	CAWYRGTSTEAFF
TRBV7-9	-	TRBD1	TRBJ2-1	TGTGCCAGCAGCTTAGCGGGACAGGGAGTAAAGTTCTTC	CASSLAGQGVKFF
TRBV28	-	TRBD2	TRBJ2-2	TGTGCCAGCACCTCACAGGACAGAAGACTAGCGGGAGGGCAATCCGGGGAGCTGTTTTTT	CASTSQDRRLAGGQSGELFF
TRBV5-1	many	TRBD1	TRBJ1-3	TGCGCCAGCAGCTTGGACAGGGGGGCCGGAAACACCATATATTTT	CASSLDRGAGNTIYF
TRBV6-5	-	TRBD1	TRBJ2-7	TGTGCCAGCGGGGACAGGGTCTACTGGGTGTACGAGCAGTACTTC	CASGDRVYWVYEQYF
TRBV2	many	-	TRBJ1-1	TGTGCCAGCAGTGTTGAGGGGAGGACTGAAGCTTTCTTT	CASSVEGRTEAFF
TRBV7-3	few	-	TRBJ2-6	TGTGCCAGCAGCCACGGGAAGGGGCGGTATGGGGCCAACGTCCTGACTTTC	CASSHGKGRYGANVLTF
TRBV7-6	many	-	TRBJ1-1	TGTGCCAGCAGCGGTTACAGAAACACTGAAGCTTTCTTT	CASSGYRNTEAFF
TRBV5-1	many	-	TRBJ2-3	TGCGCCAGCAGCTTAGGGCAGACGGCGGATACGCAGTATTTT	CASSLGQTADTQYF
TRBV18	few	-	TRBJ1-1	TGTGCCAGCTCAGAAGCAATGAACACTGAAGCTTTCTTT	CASSEAMNTEAFF
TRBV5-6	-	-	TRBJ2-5	TGTGCCAGCAGCTTCTTGGGGACCCAAGAGACCCAGTACTTC	CASSFLGTQETQYF
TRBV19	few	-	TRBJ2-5	TGTGCCAGTAGTATAGCGGGGGCAGGGGAGACCCAGTACTTC	CASSIAGAGETQYF
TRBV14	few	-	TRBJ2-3	TGTGCCAGCAGCCAAGATCTAGAAGATACGCAGTATTTT	CASSQDLEDTQYF
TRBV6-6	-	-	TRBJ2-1	TGTGCCAGCAGTTACCCGATCAGGAACAATGAGCAGTTCTTC	CASSYPIRNNEQFF
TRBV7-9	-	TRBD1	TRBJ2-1	TGTGCCAGCGTACACAGGGACAGCCCTGTCTACAATGAGCAGTTCTTC	CASVHRDSPVYNEQFF
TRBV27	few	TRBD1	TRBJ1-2	TGTGCCAGCAGTTTCCGGACAGGGGATGGCTACACCTTC	CASSFRTGDGYTF
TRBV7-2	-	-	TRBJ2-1	TGTGCCAGCAGCTTGGGACCCAGCAATGAGCAGTTCTTC	CASSLGPSNEQFF
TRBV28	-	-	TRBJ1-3	TGTGCCAGCAGCCCCTTCAGGGTTTCTGGAAACACCATATATTTT	CASSPFRVSGNTIYF
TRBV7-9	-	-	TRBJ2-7	TGTGCCAGCAGCCCGAAAAGGGGGGGGAAGGGGACTTCGCTCTACGAGCAGTACTTC	CASSPKRGGKGTSLYEQYF
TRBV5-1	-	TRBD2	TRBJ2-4	TGCGCCAGCAGCTTGGATAGCGGGGGGAACATTCAGTACTTC	CASSLDSGGNIQYF
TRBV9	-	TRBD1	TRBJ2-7	TGTGCCAGCAGCTCAGGACAGGGCTACGAGCAGTACTTC	CASSSGQGYEQYF
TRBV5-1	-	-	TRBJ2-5	TGCGCCAGCAAGGAAGCAGGGAGCGGACCCCAAGAGACCCAGTACTTC	CASKEAGSGPQETQYF
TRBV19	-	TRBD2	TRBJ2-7	TGTGCCAGTAGTATACCGACTAGCGGGGGTACCACCTACGAGCAGTACTTC	CASSIPTSGGTTYEQYF
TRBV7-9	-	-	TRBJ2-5	TGTGCCAGCAGCTCCTGGGCGACAGGTCTACGACAGGACCAAGAGACCCAGTACTTC	CASSSWATGLRQDQETQYF
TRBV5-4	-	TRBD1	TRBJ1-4	TGTGCCAGCAGCTTGGATATGACAGGGAAAGAAAAACTGTTTTTT	CASSLDMTGKEKLFF
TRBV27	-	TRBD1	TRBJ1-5	TGTGCCAGCAGAGACAGGGGGGGTTATCAGCCCCAGCATTTT	CASRDRGGYQPQHF
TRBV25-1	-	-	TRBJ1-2	TGTGCCAGCAGTGGCAGGGAATTTGGAGGCTACACCTTC	CASSGREFGGYTF
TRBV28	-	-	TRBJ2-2	TGTGCCAGCAGACTAACTAGTTTATTCGCCGGGGAGCTGTTTTTT	CASRLTSLFAGELFF
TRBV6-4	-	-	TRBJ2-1	TGTGCCAGCAGTGGCGAGGGGTGGGACAATGAGCAGTTCTTC	CASSGEGWDNEQFF
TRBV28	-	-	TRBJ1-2	TGTGCCAGCAGTTTAAGAGCTTATGGCTACACCTTC	CASSLRAYGYTF
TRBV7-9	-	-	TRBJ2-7	TGTGCCAGCAGCGGTGTTTCACACTCCTACGAGCAGTACTTC	CASSGVSHSYEQYF
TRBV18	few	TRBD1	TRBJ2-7	TGTGCCAGCTCACCCGGACAGGGGGCGGGAGAGCAGTACTTC	CASSPGQGAGEQYF
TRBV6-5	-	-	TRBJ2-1	TGTGCCAGCAGCCCCGGGGTTGAGCAGTTCTTC	CASSPGVEQFF
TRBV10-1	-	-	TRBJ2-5	TGCGCCAGCAGTTTAGACACCCAAGAGACCCAGTACTTC	CASSLDTQETQYF
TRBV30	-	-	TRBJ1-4	TGTGCCTTCAGATTACCAGAAAAACTGTTTTTT	CAFRLPEKLFF
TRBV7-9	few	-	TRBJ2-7	TGTGCCAGCAGCTTGGGGGGCCCGTACGAGCAGTACTTC	CASSLGGPYEQYF
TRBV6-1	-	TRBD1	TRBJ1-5	TGTGCCAGCAGTGAAGGCGGACAGGGCTTCCAGCCCCAGCATTTT	CASSEGGQGFQPQHF
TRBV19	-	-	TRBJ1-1	TGTGCCAGTAGTATTCGGGCGAGACGCCCAAACACTGAAGCTTTCTTT	CASSIRARRPNTEAFF
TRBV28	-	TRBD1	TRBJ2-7	TGTGCCAGCACTACTCCGGGACAGGGGGCTTACGAGCAGTACTTC	CASTTPGQGAYEQYF
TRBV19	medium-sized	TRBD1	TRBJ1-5	TGTGCCAGTAGTAAAGGGTGGACAGGATGGGGCAATCAGCCCCAGCATTTT	CASSKGWTGWGNQPQHF
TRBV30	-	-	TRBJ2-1	TGTGCCTGGACCCGAAGCTCCTACAATGAGCAGTTCTTC	CAWTRSSYNEQFF
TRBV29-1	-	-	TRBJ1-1	TGCAGCGGGGGGCGCAGGGTAAAGTGGGGGAACACTGAAGCTTTCTTT	CSGGRRVKWGNTEAFF
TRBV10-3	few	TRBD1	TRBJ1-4	TGTGCCATAACGGACAGGGATGAAAAACTGTTTTTT	CAITDRDEKLFF
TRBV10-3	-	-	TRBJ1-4	TGTGCCATCAGTGAGGGACAGCCAACTAATGAAAAACTGTTTTTT	CAISEGQPTNEKLFF
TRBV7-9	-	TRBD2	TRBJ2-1	TGTGCCAGCAGCCCCCGCCTTTGGGTTAGCGGGAGATCGGCCAATGAGCAGTTCTTC	CASSPRLWVSGRSANEQFF
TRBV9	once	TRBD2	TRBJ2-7	TGTGCCAGCAGCCCCGGGACTAGCGGGAGGGCCATACCGTACTTC	CASSPGTSGRAIPYF
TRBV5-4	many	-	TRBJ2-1	TGTGCCAGCAGCCCCCGCAATGAGCAGTTCTTC	CASSPRNEQFF
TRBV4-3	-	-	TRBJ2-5	TGCGCCAGCAGCCGGAGGGTCCAAGAGACCCAGTACTTC	CASSRRVQETQYF
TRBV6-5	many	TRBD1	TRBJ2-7	TGTGCCAGCACCACTATGCCGGACAGGGGGCTCGAGCAGTACTTC	CASTTMPDRGLEQYF
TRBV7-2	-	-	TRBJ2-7	TGTGCCAGCAGCTCTAGGATCGGAGAACGGGGCGAGCAGTACTTC	CASSSRIGERGEQYF
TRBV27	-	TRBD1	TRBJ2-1	TGTGCCACCCGCCCAGGGGACAGGCCCTACAATGAGCAGTTCTTC	CATRPGDRPYNEQFF